A single TCR beta chain is shown here with its context. V gave up 4 bases and J gave up 5 bases; unmatched junction bases: 8. In germline, CDR1 is SGHRS, CDR2 YFSETQ. This CDR3 has 15 amino acids. The sample originates from a study of T cell changes during pregnancy in multiple sclerosis. The protocol was immunoSEQ multiplex PCR, while the TCRdb copy is restricted to in-frame clones and leaves out a portion. Of about 94,000 clones in the sample, approximately 95% are singletons; the top ten hold about 0.95%. This sequence originates from a female donor with multiple sclerosis, enrolled in a pregnancy study. The sample here was peripheral blood, taken after pregnancy. This sequence joins TRBV5-1 and TRBJ1-1; 10 nucleotides agree with TRBD1. The CDR3: CASSQGTGVRTEAFF. The DNA of the CDR3 is TGCGCCAGCAGCCAAGGGACAGGGGTGAGGACTGAAGCTTTCTTT.